A single sample gave rise to the 13 T cell receptor beta chains below, sequenced in a study of blood T cell repertoires in COVID-19. The method was immunoSEQ multiplex PCR; TCRdb's version includes in-frame clones alone and lacks a portion of them. The table shows 99,000 or so clones, with around 90% occurring only once. Source material: peripheral blood. Receptors were obtained from a human donor in a cohort sampled during active COVID-19.

The chain is built from TRBV5-4 and TRBJ2-1, with 7 bases identical to TRBD2. Germline assignment: CDR1 SGHNT and CDR2 YYREEE (reference sequence). This CDR3 is 13 amino acids long. V was pared by 9 bases and J by 3 bases, with 6 bases of the junction left unmatched. The CDR3 sequence: CATKREVYNEQFF. The CDR3 DNA reads as TGTGCCACAAAGCGGGAAGTCTACAATGAGCAGTTCTTC.

The chain employs TRBV6-5 and TRBJ1-1; 11 bases agree with TRBD1. J lost 4 bases, V lost 11 bases, and 9 bases had no gene match. The CDR3 totals 14 residues. Per the germline V gene, CDR1 is MNHEY and CDR2 is SVGAGI. In DNA, the CDR3 is TGTGCCTCCGGGAGGGGACAGGGGGGCACTGAAGCTTTCTTT. Translated, it gives CASGRGQGGTEAFF.

This chain links TRBV19 with TRBJ2-7; no clear D gene. The CDR3 runs to 14 residues. V lost 3 bases and J 3 bases, leaving 12 bases between the germline ends. The germline CDR1 and CDR2 sequences are LNHDA and SQIVND (reference sequence). The CDR3 DNA reads as TGTGCCAGTAGTATGGCCGGAGCCTTCTACGAGCAGTACTTC. This codes for CASSMAGAFYEQYF.

This clone was seen only a few times. The chain couples TRBV27 to TRBJ1-6; D unclear. The CDR3 loop spans 16 amino acids. With 0 bases removed from V and 4 bases from J, the gap between germline ends came to 10 bases. From germline, CDR1 is MNHEY and CDR2 SMNVEV (reference sequence). The CDR3 loop reads CASSLSWGEYNSPLHF. The CDR3 DNA is TGTGCCAGCAGTTTATCGTGGGGAGAGTATAATTCACCCCTCCACTTT.

The chain uses TRBV4-2 and TRBJ2-6, with D hard to call. The CDR3 extends over 15 amino acids. Germline V CDR1 and CDR2: LGHNA, YNFKEQ. V dropped 0 bases and J dropped 4 bases, with 7 bases sitting between them. CDR3 DNA: TGTGCCAGCAGCCAAGATGTCTCCGGGGCCAACGTCCTGACTTTC. Its translation: CASSQDVSGANVLTF.

In nucleotides, the CDR3 is TGTGCCAGCAGCTCAGCTACAGGATTCCTAAGCTATGGCTACACCTTC. It yields the protein CASSSATGFLSYGYTF. This rearrangement joins TRBV28 to TRBJ1-2; D perhaps matches TRBD1 (5 bases). Trimming removed 6 bases from V and 4 bases from J, with 21 bases in between. The CDR3 totals 16 residues. Germline-derived CDR1 and CDR2 are MDHEN and SYDVKM.

This clone appeared once. This chain connects TRBV4-2 to TRBJ2-7; perhaps TRBD2 as D (6 bases). Germline V lookup: CDR1 LGHNA, CDR2 YNFKEQ. V lost 2 bases and J lost 3, with 17 bases in between. This CDR3 contains 16 residues. The DNA of the CDR3 is TGTGCCAGCAGCCAAAGCCCCGGACTAAGCGGCTACGAGCAGTACTTC. Its translation: CASSQSPGLSGYEQYF.

This chain links TRBV18 with TRBJ1-5; D call uncertain. V lost 3 bases, J lost 0 bases, and 12 bases lay in between. The CDR3 covers 16 residues. CDR1 is KGHSH and CDR2 is LQKENI in the germline V gene. CDR3: CASSPIEAGSNQPQHF. The DNA for the CDR3 is TGTGCCAGCTCACCTATCGAGGCGGGTAGCAATCAGCCCCAGCATTTT.

V gene TRBV2 combines with J gene TRBJ2-1, with TRBD1 matching over 10 bases. CDR3 length: 15 residues. Germline loops: CDR1 SNHLY, CDR2 FYNNEI. V shed 7 bases, J shed 4 bases, and the junction held 7 bases outside the gene matches. The CDR3 is CASTTGTGAYNEQFF. DNA of the CDR3: TGTGCCAGCACTACCGGGACAGGGGCATACAATGAGCAGTTCTTC.

A single count supports this clone. J is TRBJ2-7 and V is TRBV2; 10 nucleotides align to TRBD2. V was clipped by 8 bases and J by 0 bases; unmatched bases: 10. Germline lookup yields CDR1 SNHLY and CDR2 FYNNEI. This CDR3 spans 16 amino acids. DNA of the CDR3: TGTGCCAGCCGCGGGACTAGCGCACTTTTCTCCTACGAGCAGTACTTC. It encodes CASRGTSALFSYEQYF.

CDR3 DNA sequence: TGCGCCAGCAGCTTAACCGGGACAGGGAACACCGGGGAGCTGTTTTTT. It encodes CASSLTGTGNTGELFF. The V and J genes are TRBV5-1 and TRBJ2-2, with 8 bases aligning to TRBD1. CDR1 SGHRS and CDR2 YFSETQ come from the germline V gene. The CDR3 consists of 16 residues. Losses at the gene ends were 2 bases for V and 1 base for J; bases not matched to a gene: 4. The full variable domain, completed using reference TRBV5-1 and TRBJ2-2, is KAGVTQTPRYLIKTRGQQVTLSCSPISGHRSVSWYQQTPGQGLQFLFEYFSETQRNKGNFPGRFSGRQFSNSRSEMNVSTLELGDSALYLCASSLTGTGNTGELFFGEGSRLTVL.

This chain connects TRBV19 to TRBJ1-5, with 7 bases identical to TRBD1. This CDR3 comprises 15 residues. CDR1 is LNHDA, CDR2 SQIVND, per germline (reference sequence). V trimming: 10 bases; J trimming: 2 bases; junction bases outside the gene matches: 11. The DNA for the CDR3 is TGTGCCACCCAACAGGGGTCGAGAGGCAATCAGCCCCAGCATTTT. Residues: CATQQGSRGNQPQHF.

The genes are TRBV13 and TRBJ2-7; TRBD1 aligns across 10 bases. The junction had 7 bases not matched to a gene; V was cut back by 3 bases and J by 2 bases. The germline V gene encodes CDR1 PRHDT and CDR2 FYEKMQ (reference sequence). The CDR3 loop spans 16 amino acids. CDR3 region: CASSFIGDRGTYEQYF. CDR3 DNA: TGTGCCAGCAGCTTCATAGGGGACAGGGGAACCTACGAGCAGTACTTC.